Below, one T cell receptor (beta chain) is given with its context. Its antigen is undetermined. The data originate from a study of response to subunit inactivated influenza vaccine. Findings of the study overall: It was the authors' suggestion that each seasonal influenza vaccination recruits few new T cells.

In TCRdb, the RT-PCR reads were re-called with MiXCR into one record per CDR3 protein. Of around 470,000 distinct CDR3 sequences detected, more than 7% appear once; the ten largest clones hold approximately 14%. Trimming removed 7 bases at V and 0 bases at J, with 17 bases between. The CDR3 runs to 15 residues. Germline assignment: CDR1 DFQATT and CDR2 SNEGSKA (reference sequence). The sample was PBMCs from blood, taken around 25 months after vaccination. The sequence was collected from a man aged 50 to 69 who received an inactivated influenza vaccine. The chain couples TRBV20-1 to TRBJ2-3; D possibly corresponds to TRBD1 (6 bases). The DNA for the CDR3 is TGCAGTGTTGAGTCCGGACAGAAGAGCACAGATACGCAGTATTTT. This codes for CSVESGQKSTDTQYF.